This T cell receptor (beta chain) was sequenced in a study of blood T cell repertoires in COVID-19. Study information: Sites across the United States, Italy and Spain contributed samples from acute and convalescent COVID-19. In each case, the material was cDNA or gDNA derived from T cells, B-cell-depleted T cells, or PBMCs.

In the original workflow: The assay estimated nucleated cells by amplifying reference gene primers. The table came from immunoSEQ multiplex PCR; TCRdb's copy has only in-frame clones and leaves some out. Clonal size and the V and J genes are those of that table, whereas D and trimming came from the DNA. Among roughly 400,000 clones listed, roughly 88% were seen once. CDR3 length: 12 residues. Per germline, CDR1 SNHLY and CDR2 FYNNEI. Trimming removed 10 bases at V and 1 base at J, with 9 bases between. Either two negative PCRs, clearance, or symptom resolution qualified Cohort 3 donors as recovered. The rearrangement links TRBV2 to TRBJ2-3, with a possible D match to TRBD1 (6 bases). This TCR was sampled from a man between 18 and 35 years old who had recovered from COVID-19. The specimen was PBMCs or T cells enriched from blood (not recorded which). The DNA for the CDR3 is TGTGCCACACGACAGGGCACAGATACGCAGTATTTT. Translating it yields CATRQGTDTQYF. Full variable domain (rest looked up from reference TRBV2 and TRBJ2-3): EPEVTQTPSHQVTQMGQEVILRCVPISNHLYFYWYRQILGQKVEFLVSFYNNEISEKSEIFDDQFSVERPDGSNFTLKIRSTKLEDSAMYFCATRQGTDTQYFGPGTRLTVL.